This T cell receptor (beta chain) was recovered during a study of beta chain features in type 1 diabetes. Germline CDR1 reads MDHEN; CDR2 reads SYDVKM. V shed 5 bases and J 8 bases; nucleotides not matched to a gene: 5. The CDR3 spans 13 residues. Reverse transcription of all isolated RNA meant that expressed TCRB transcripts were sequenced. Sequencing used immunoSEQ multiplex PCR; TCRdb keeps in-frame clones, though not all of them. This table has approximately 330,000 clones, 11% appearing once. Sequencing was carried out using naive CD4+ T cells from blood. The TCR comes from a woman in her 30s in good health. The chain joins TRBV28 to TRBJ1-4; 7 nucleotides line up with TRBD1. CDR3 amino acids: CASSDGTVEKLFF. In DNA form, the CDR3 reads TGTGCCAGCAGTGATGGGACAGTGGAAAAACTGTTTTTT.